This T cell receptor (beta chain) derives from a study of cytomegalovirus exposure and HLA in healthy donors. For the study at large: Early released data comprised some 91 million unique TCRs from HLA-typed donors.

Note on this clone: Antigen: not known.

General observations from the study: Previous analysis showed most TCR beta V segments were productive about 87% or about 30% of the time. Another analysis was done later, and it associated around 16,000 TCR beta sequences with HLA alleles at 0.05 false discovery rate. V segments that were indistinguishable, TRBV6-2 and TRBV6-3 among them, were omitted from analysis.

Germline V gene sequence: CDR1 SGHRS, CDR2 YFSETQ. The length of the CDR3 is 16 residues. V was shortened by 3 bases and J by 8 bases, with 20 bases between the two germline ends. Primers for the PCR totalled 60 Vbeta and 13 Jbeta. Clones were sequenced by immunoSEQ multiplex PCR, and TCRdb holds only the in-frame ones, with some missing. In the table there are 65,000 to 90,000 clones, around 80% of which are singletons. The sequence came from a man aged 25 to 40 in good health and CMV-seronegative. The sequencing input was PBMCs. The V and J genes are TRBV5-1 and TRBJ1-4; possible D gene TRBD1, 6 bases. The CDR3: CASSSGQSNLGEKLFF. The CDR3 DNA is TGCGCCAGCAGCTCTGGACAGTCCAACCTTGGCGAAAAACTGTTTTTT. Variable domain in full (rest from reference TRBV5-1 and TRBJ1-4): KAGVTQTPRYLIKTRGQQVTLSCSPISGHRSVSWYQQTPGQGLQFLFEYFSETQRNKGNFPGRFSGRQFSNSRSEMNVSTLELGDSALYLCASSSGQSNLGEKLFFGSGTQLSVL.